Each of the 17 T cell receptor beta chains below was sequenced from the same sample in a study of T cells in localized non-small cell lung cancer. The table came from immunoSEQ multiplex PCR; TCRdb's copy has only in-frame clones and leaves some out. The sample yields around 50,000 clones, roughly 90% seen once. Here the sequenced sample was peripheral blood, taken before any cancer treatment. The receptors here all came from a woman aged 35-75 years with stage I lung adenocarcinoma.

This chain uses TRBV6-1 with TRBJ1-1, with D possibly being TRBD1 (5 bases). The CDR3 spans 12 residues. V dropped 6 bases and J dropped 8 bases, with 13 bases sitting between them. The germline CDR1 and CDR2 sequences are MNHNS and SASEGT. The CDR3 DNA sequence: TGTGCCAGCAGACCTACTTGGACAGAAGCTTTCTTT. Translated, it gives CASRPTWTEAFF.

This sequence joins TRBV29-1 and TRBJ2-2; 13 nucleotides match TRBD2. The CDR3 spans 14 residues. V shed 7 bases, J shed 8 bases, and the junction held 7 bases outside the gene matches. Germline assignment: CDR1 SQVTM and CDR2 ANQGSEA. The CDR3 reads CSAAGLAGAGELFF. Written as DNA, the CDR3 is TGCAGCGCCGCTGGACTAGCGGGGGCTGGGGAGCTGTTTTTT.

The chain combines TRBV19 with TRBJ1-6; TRBD1 might be the D (6 bases). Germline CDR1 LNHDA, CDR2 SQIVND (reference sequence). The CDR3 extends over 15 amino acids. The germline V and J ends were trimmed by 7 bases and 0 bases, with 10 bases remaining between them. Written as DNA, the CDR3 is TGTGCCAGTATCGGACAGAGCTCCTATAATTCACCCCTCCACTTT. The encoded protein is CASIGQSSYNSPLHF.

The sample holds one count of this clone. V is TRBV30 and J is TRBJ2-7; D might be TRBD1 (5 bases). Trimming took off 2 bases at V and 6 bases at J, with 20 bases between the two ends. The CDR3 covers 15 residues. Germline values: CDR1 GTSNPN, CDR2 SVGIG (reference sequence). For the CDR3, the DNA is TGTGCCTGGAGTTGGCAGCAGGGATACCTGGTCGAGCAGTACTTC. Protein: CAWSWQQGYLVEQYF.

The chain uses TRBV6-5 and TRBJ2-1, with TRBD1 matching 8 bases. The CDR3 is made up of 14 amino acids. After removal of 6 bases from V and 8 bases from J, the junction contained 9 bases not matched to a gene. The germline gives CDR1 MNHEY, CDR2 SVGAGI. CDR3 protein: CASSPDRGRDEQFF. The DNA of the CDR3 is TGTGCCAGCAGCCCAGACAGGGGTCGGGATGAGCAGTTCTTC.

The CDR3 sequence: CASSLLRGGTGELFF. Written as DNA, the CDR3 is TGTGCCAGCAGCTTATTGCGGGGGGGGACCGGGGAGCTGTTTTTT. The J gene is TRBJ2-2, the V gene TRBV7-7; 9 positions match TRBD2. Trimming removed 2 bases from V and 5 bases from J; junction bases left unmatched: 3. This CDR3 has 15 residues. Germline CDR1 and CDR2: SSHAT and FNYEAQ (reference sequence). The complete variable domain, with remaining parts taken from reference TRBV7-7 and TRBJ2-2, reads GAGVSQSPRYKVTKRGQDVTLRCDPISSHATLYWYQQALGQGPEFLTYFNYEAQPDKSGLPSDRFSAERPEGSISTLTIQRTEQRDSAMYRCASSLLRGGTGELFFGEGSRLTVL.

The chain couples TRBV5-6 to TRBJ1-2, with D hard to call. V lost 0 bases and J lost 4, with 10 bases in between. Germline assignment: CDR1 SGHDT and CDR2 YYEEEE. The CDR3 consists of 14 residues. The CDR3 region is CASSLAAASYGYTF. CDR3 DNA sequence: TGTGCCAGCAGCTTGGCGGCAGCTAGCTATGGCTACACCTTC.

The V gene is TRBV7-8, the J gene TRBJ2-1; D may be TRBD2 (5 bases). CDR3 length equals 15 residues. Trimming shortened V by 1 base and J by 0 bases, and 7 bases separated the two germline ends. The germline gives CDR1 SGHVS, CDR2 FQNEAQ. The CDR3 loop reads CASSLVTSSYNEQFF. In nucleotides, the CDR3 is TGTGCCAGCAGCTTAGTAACTAGCTCCTACAATGAGCAGTTCTTC.

The genes are TRBV6-6 and TRBJ2-7; TRBD2 agrees at 13 bases. V was pared by 4 bases and J by 1 base, with 4 bases of the junction left unmatched. The germline V gene has CDR1 MNHNY and CDR2 SVGAGI (reference sequence). The CDR3 extends over 16 amino acids. CDR3 coding DNA: TGTGCCAGCAGTTCCCGACTAGCGGGGGGATCCTACGAGCAGTACTTC. This translates into CASSSRLAGGSYEQYF.

This clone was observed once. V gene TRBV5-6 combines with J gene TRBJ2-5, with a tentative D call TRBD1 (5 bases). The CDR3 has 15 residues. Trimming stripped 0 bases from V and 5 bases from J, with 14 bases between. Germline CDR1 SGHDT, CDR2 YYEEEE. The CDR3 DNA reads TGTGCCAGCAGCTTGGAAAGTCTGGCAGGGGAGACCCAGTACTTC. It translates to CASSLESLAGETQYF.

This chain links TRBV7-9 with TRBJ1-1; tentative D call: TRBD1 (5 bases). The CDR3 runs to 15 residues. V lost 3 bases to trimming and J lost 3 bases, with 14 bases between them. Germline loops: CDR1 SEHNR, CDR2 FQNEAQ (reference sequence). The CDR3 bases are TGTGCCAGCAGCTTCTCGGGGGAAGGTGACACTGAAGCTTTCTTT. Its translation is CASSFSGEGDTEAFF.

The J gene is TRBJ2-1, the V gene TRBV27; 13 bases are a match to TRBD2. This CDR3 spans 16 amino acids. Germline V CDR1 and CDR2: MNHEY, SMNVEV (reference sequence). The V segment lost 5 bases and the J segment 6 bases; nucleotides outside the gene matches: 7. The CDR3 DNA is TGTGCCAGCAGTACACAGGGACTAGCGGGGATCAATGAGCAGTTCTTC. Residues: CASSTQGLAGINEQFF.

The CDR3 nucleotides are TGTGCCAGCAGTCATACAGGGGGCTATGCCAAAAACATTCAGTACTTC. Translated, it gives CASSHTGGYAKNIQYF. The chain has TRBV28 and TRBJ2-4, with 9 bases lining up with TRBD1. Germline V CDR1 and CDR2: MDHEN, SYDVKM. The CDR3 has 16 amino acids. The trim removed 5 bases at V and 1 base at J, leaving 6 bases unmatched.

This chain connects TRBV30 to TRBJ2-5; D unresolved. Between the trimmed V and J ends, which lost 2 bases and 6 bases, there was a span of 10 bases. The CDR3 spans 12 residues. CDR1 and CDR2 (germline): GTSNPN, SVGIG (reference sequence). The chain's CDR3 is CAWSTDRKTQYF. The DNA of the CDR3 is TGTGCCTGGAGTACGGACCGGAAGACCCAGTACTTC.

The chain has TRBV18 and TRBJ2-3; D gene unclear. CDR1 and CDR2 from the germline V gene are KGHSH and LQKENI. The CDR3 sequence is 14 residues long. Trimming took 5 bases from V and 0 from J, leaving 9 bases between them. The CDR3 region has the DNA TGTGCCAGCTCAACTATATCAAGCACAGATACGCAGTATTTT. This encodes CASSTISSTDTQYF.

The rearrangement links TRBV6-5 to TRBJ1-1; D perhaps matches TRBD1 (6 bases). Deletions cut 10 bases from V and 5 bases from J, with 14 bases between. The germline V gene has CDR1 MNHEY and CDR2 SVGAGI. There are 12 residues in the CDR3. CDR3 in amino acids: CATGGGNTEAFF. The CDR3 DNA follows: TGTGCCACCGGAGGGGGAAATACTGAAGCTTTCTTT.

The J gene is TRBJ1-2, the V gene TRBV7-9, with D hard to call. Germline V gives CDR1 SEHNR, CDR2 FQNEAQ (reference sequence). Trimming shortened V by 10 bases and J by 4 bases, and 19 bases separated the two germline ends. The length of the CDR3 is 14 residues. The CDR3 is CAISGGPNPYGYTF. The CDR3 coding sequence is TGTGCCATCTCGGGTGGACCGAACCCCTATGGCTACACCTTC.